This T cell receptor (beta chain) was recorded in a study of shared clonotypes between healthy human individuals. The study's findings and limits: Generally, naive subsets (rather than memory subsets) showed larger estimated richness.

Genomic DNA (from each subset) was split evenly across several immunoSEQ plates. Measured with immunoSEQ multiplex PCR; TCRdb has only the in-frame clones, and not every one. Of about 2.4 million clones in the sample, approximately 92% are singletons; the top ten hold 0.13% to 0.15%. Comment on this clone: Its antigen remains unidentified.

V was clipped by 7 bases and J by 3 bases, with 13 bases between them. Per germline, CDR1 MNHNY and CDR2 SVGAGI (reference sequence). This CDR3 contains 13 residues. The clonotype comes from a man between 18 and 29 years old in good health. Sequenced input: naive CD4+ T cells sorted from blood. As for subset: CD45RA+ positively selected. The gene calls are TRBV6-6 and TRBJ2-7, with D perhaps TRBD2 (6 bases). CDR3 protein: CASTGVDRYEQYF. The CDR3, as DNA: TGTGCCAGCACGGGGGTGGACCGCTACGAGCAGTACTTC.